Following are 26 T cell receptor beta chains from one sample sequenced in a study of beta chain features in type 1 diabetes. Sequencing targeted expressed TCRB transcripts, as all isolated RNA had been reverse transcribed. The method was immunoSEQ multiplex PCR; TCRdb's version includes in-frame clones alone and lacks a portion of them. The sample lists hundreds of thousands of clones, 30% seen once, with about 0.06% in the top ten. The sequencing sample was made of naive CD4+ T cells from blood. The receptors here all came from a man in his late teens or twenties in good health.

The rearrangement uses TRBV20-1 and TRBJ1-4; unclear D gene. Trimming stripped 2 bases from V and 8 bases from J, with 3 bases between. This CDR3 comprises 10 residues. Looked up from germline, CDR1 is DFQATT and CDR2 is SNEGSKA (reference sequence). The CDR3 nucleotides read TGCAGTGCTAGATGGGAAAAACTGTTTTTT. It yields the protein CSARWEKLFF.

The V call is TRBV21-1, the J call TRBJ2-4. TRBV21-1 has pseudogene status. This CDR3 comprises 14 residues. The CDR3 DNA sequence: TGTGCCAGCAGCCCCCGGCTAGCCAAAAACATTCAGTACTTC. Amino acids: CASSPRLAKNIQYF.

This chain connects TRBV11-3 to TRBJ2-2; D might be TRBD2 (5 bases). Trimming pared 6 bases from V and 2 bases from J, leaving 10 bases between. The CDR3 spans 14 residues. Per germline, CDR1 SGHNT and CDR2 YENEEA. The CDR3 sequence is CASSPPGNTGELFF. In DNA, the CDR3 is TGTGCCAGCAGTCCCCCGGGAAACACCGGGGAGCTGTTTTTT.

This chain links TRBV7-9 with TRBJ2-2, with D tentatively TRBD1 (6 bases). Germline V gene data show CDR1 as SEHNR and CDR2 as FQNEAQ (reference sequence). Trimming removed 5 bases from V and 5 bases from J, with 12 bases in between. The CDR3 has 14 amino acids. CDR3 in amino acids: CASSPRTATGELFF. CDR3 coding DNA: TGTGCCAGCAGCCCCAGGACAGCTACCGGGGAGCTGTTTTTT.

The chain carries TRBV10-3 and TRBJ2-7, with 10 bases aligning to TRBD2. Germline values: CDR1 ENHRY, CDR2 SYGVKD. Germline trimming cut 3 bases from V and 6 bases from J; bases unmatched to any gene: 8. The CDR3 loop spans 15 amino acids. This CDR3 is CAISDPGLANFEQYF. The CDR3 DNA is TGTGCCATCAGTGACCCGGGACTAGCGAATTTCGAGCAGTACTTC.

This chain links TRBV7-2 with TRBJ1-5; D gene uncertain. Germline V gives CDR1 SGHTA, CDR2 FQGNSA. The CDR3 covers 13 residues. The V gene lost 1 base and the J gene lost 5 bases, with 6 bases spanning the gap. This chain's CDR3 is CASSLERDQPQHF. As DNA, the CDR3 is TGTGCCAGCAGCTTAGAGAGGGATCAGCCCCAGCATTTT.

This clone has only a few counts. This chain links TRBV7-9 with TRBJ2-1, with TRBD2 matching over 10 bases. CDR1 SEHNR and CDR2 FQNEAQ come from the germline V gene (reference sequence). V lost 5 bases, J lost 6 bases, and 10 bases stayed unmatched. The CDR3 length is 16 residues. The CDR3 loop reads CASSPSLAGVANEQFF. The CDR3 nucleotides are TGTGCCAGCAGCCCCAGTCTAGCGGGAGTTGCCAATGAGCAGTTCTTC.

The J gene is TRBJ2-2, the V gene TRBV30, with TRBD2 matching over 7 bases. Germline CDR1 GTSNPN, CDR2 SVGIG (reference sequence). Germline trimming cut 5 bases from V and 6 bases from J; bases unmatched to any gene: 18. This CDR3 has 17 amino acids. This chain's CDR3 is CAWDGYSGSLRAGELFF. The CDR3 DNA reads as TGTGCCTGGGACGGATATAGCGGGTCCCTTAGGGCCGGGGAGCTGTTTTTT.

This clone was observed a handful of times. The gene calls are TRBV29-1 and TRBJ2-5, with D possibly matching TRBD1 (6 bases). Deletions cut 7 bases from V and 4 bases from J, with 10 bases between. Germline V gene lookup returns CDR1 SQVTM and CDR2 ANQGSEA. The CDR3 loop spans 11 amino acids. The CDR3 nucleotides are TGCAGCGCCAGGGGTGGAGAGACCCAGTACTTC. Its protein is CSARGGETQYF. Looking up the rest from reference TRBV29-1 and TRBJ2-5 gives the full variable domain: SAVISQKPSRDICQRGTSLTIQCQVDSQVTMMFWYRQQPGQSLTLIATANQGSEATYESGFVIDKFPISRPNLTFSTLTVSNMSPEDSSIYLCSARGGETQYFGPGTRLLVL.

The CDR3 is CSVEGRGHEQYF. The CDR3 DNA reads TGCAGCGTTGAGGGTAGAGGCCACGAGCAGTACTTC. The chain employs TRBV29-1 and TRBJ2-7; D not certain. V lost 3 bases and J 5 bases, leaving 11 bases between the germline ends. Looked up from germline, CDR1 is SQVTM and CDR2 is ANQGSEA. CDR3 size: 12 residues.

The rearrangement joins TRBV7-2 to TRBJ2-3, with a possible D match to TRBD2 (5 bases). Per germline, CDR1 SGHTA and CDR2 FQGNSA. The CDR3 consists of 14 residues. Trimming removed 3 bases at V and 4 bases at J, with 11 bases between. CDR3 sequence: CASSFTRSSDTQYF. In DNA, the CDR3 is TGTGCCAGCAGCTTTACTAGATCCTCAGATACGCAGTATTTT.

The gene calls are TRBV20-1 and TRBJ2-5, with a tentative D call TRBD1 (5 bases). The germline V and J ends were trimmed by 5 bases and 5 bases, with 9 bases remaining between them. The CDR3 has 11 residues. CDR1 and CDR2 from the germline V gene are DFQATT and SNEGSKA (reference sequence). In nucleotides, the CDR3 is TGCAGTGCTCAGGGCTGGGAGACCCAGTACTTC. Translating gives CSAQGWETQYF.

CDR3 protein: CASSLARYNEQFF. CDR3 DNA sequence: TGTGCCAGCAGCTTAGCTAGGTACAATGAGCAGTTCTTC. The chain combines TRBV7-6 with TRBJ2-1; D gene uncertain. Germline CDR1 reads SGHVS; CDR2 reads FNYEAQ. Trimming took off 0 bases at V and 4 bases at J, with 4 bases between the two ends. CDR3 length: 13 amino acids.

V is TRBV9 and J is TRBJ2-5, with TRBD2 identical over 13 bases. The CDR3 extends over 16 amino acids. Germline V gene lookup returns CDR1 SGDLS and CDR2 YYNGEE. Unmatched junction bases numbered 4, after V lost 0 bases and J lost 5 bases. The CDR3 coding sequence is TGTGCCAGCAGCGTAGGCGGGACTAGCGGGGTGGAGACCCAGTACTTC. This translates into CASSVGGTSGVETQYF.

The rearrangement uses TRBV5-1 and TRBJ1-1; no definite D call. Germline V CDR1 and CDR2: SGHRS, YFSETQ. V was pared by 0 bases and J by 3 bases, with 9 bases between. The length of the CDR3 is 14 residues. CDR3: CASSLVGPDTEAFF. The CDR3 bases are TGCGCCAGCAGCTTGGTAGGGCCGGACACTGAAGCTTTCTTT.

This clone was seen a handful of times. The rearrangement joins TRBV7-9 to TRBJ2-1, with 11 bases that match TRBD2. The CDR3 contains 15 residues. V trimming: 0 bases; J trimming: 8 bases; junction bases outside the gene matches: 3. Germline assignment: CDR1 SEHNR and CDR2 FQNEAQ (reference sequence). CDR3 protein: CASSLAASGRHEQFF. The CDR3 region has the DNA TGTGCCAGCAGCTTAGCGGCTAGCGGGAGGCATGAGCAGTTCTTC.

The chain employs TRBV4-3 and TRBJ2-5; weak D call: TRBD2 (6 bases). Trimming pared 4 bases from V and 2 bases from J, leaving 8 bases between. In germline, CDR1 is LGHNA, CDR2 YSLEER. This CDR3 is 13 amino acids long. In DNA, the CDR3 is TGCGCCAGCAGCCGGGACTTGCAAGAGACCCAGTACTTC. Amino acids: CASSRDLQETQYF.

This clone showed up just a few times. V and J are TRBV30 and TRBJ1-5, with 7 bases aligning to TRBD1. The trim removed 5 bases at V and 3 bases at J, leaving 7 bases unmatched. The CDR3 runs to 14 residues. CDR1 is GTSNPN, CDR2 SVGIG, per germline (reference sequence). CDR3 region: CAWGPGQNNQPQHF. CDR3 DNA sequence: TGTGCCTGGGGACCGGGACAGAACAATCAGCCCCAGCATTTT.

The chain is built from TRBV30 and TRBJ2-1, with D perhaps matching TRBD1 (5 bases). The germline V and J ends were trimmed by 0 bases and 6 bases, with 9 bases remaining between them. CDR3 length: 13 residues. CDR1 is GTSNPN, CDR2 SVGIG, per germline (reference sequence). DNA of the CDR3: TGTGCCTGGAGTGTACAGGTTGGCAATGAGCAGTTCTTC. This encodes CAWSVQVGNEQFF.

This clone was seen only a few times. In nucleotides, the CDR3 is TGTGCCAGCAGCGAGGGGGCGAGTAATGAAAAACTGTTTTTT. Translated: CASSEGASNEKLFF. V usage is TRBV5-4 and J usage is TRBJ1-4; 7 bases align to TRBD1. Losses at the gene ends were 4 bases for V and 4 bases for J; bases not matched to a gene: 4. Germline CDR1 and CDR2: SGHNT and YYREEE (reference sequence). This CDR3 has 14 amino acids. Combining the CDR3 with reference TRBV5-4 and TRBJ1-4 gives the whole variable domain ETGVTQSPTHLIKTRGQQVTLRCSSQSGHNTVSWYQQALGQGPQFIFQYYREEENGRGNFPPRFSGLQFPNYSSELNVNALELDDSALYLCASSEGASNEKLFFGSGTQLSVL.

This chain links TRBV4-2 with TRBJ2-7, with 7 nucleotides matching TRBD1. Germline V gene data show CDR1 as LGHNA and CDR2 as YNFKEQ. The ends lost 1 base at V and 3 bases at J; junction bases unmatched: 6. There are 15 residues in the CDR3. In nucleotides, the CDR3 is TGTGCCAGCAGCCAAGGACCAGGGACAGACTACGAGCAGTACTTC. Its translation: CASSQGPGTDYEQYF.

This clone occurred a few times. The J gene is TRBJ1-1, the V gene TRBV5-1, with 8 bases that match TRBD1. V dropped 4 bases and J dropped 7; count of bases not matched to a gene: 9. The CDR3 is made up of 14 amino acids. CDR1 is SGHRS and CDR2 is YFSETQ in the germline V gene. The CDR3 spells CASSPGQGHSEAFF. The CDR3 nucleotides are TGCGCCAGCAGCCCTGGACAGGGCCACAGTGAAGCTTTCTTT.

V gene TRBV7-8 combines with J gene TRBJ2-5, with D maybe TRBD2 (5 bases). The CDR3 consists of 15 residues. The germline gives CDR1 SGHVS, CDR2 FQNEAQ. The ends were cut back, 0 bases at V and 1 base at J, with 9 bases in the middle. Here the CDR3 DNA reads TGTGCCAGCAGCTTAGCCCTAGCTCTCCAAGAGACCCAGTACTTC. Its protein product is CASSLALALQETQYF.

The V call is TRBV14, the J call TRBJ2-7; TRBD2 matches at 9 bases. CDR1 and CDR2 from the germline V gene are SGHDN and FVKESK. The CDR3 loop spans 15 amino acids. Losses at the gene ends were 1 base for V and 7 bases for J; bases not matched to a gene: 8. CDR3 protein: CASSQAGGLAPEQYF. As DNA, the CDR3 is TGTGCCAGCAGCCAAGCGGGAGGACTAGCGCCAGAGCAGTACTTC.

This clone has a handful of counts. The gene calls are TRBV29-1 and TRBJ1-2, with D perhaps TRBD1 (6 bases). V lost 3 bases to trimming and J lost 5 bases, with 13 bases between them. CDR1 and CDR2 from the germline V gene are SQVTM and ANQGSEA. The CDR3 loop spans 13 amino acids. As DNA, the CDR3 is TGCAGCGTTGAGGGGGGCAGGGTTTATGGCTACACCTTC. It encodes CSVEGGRVYGYTF.

This chain links TRBV12-5 with TRBJ2-4; weak D call: TRBD1 (5 bases). Germline V lookup: CDR1 LGHNT, CDR2 FRNRAP. Trimming pared 0 bases from V and 0 bases from J, leaving 9 bases between. The CDR3 consists of 16 residues. The chain's CDR3 is CASGLVTVLAKNIQYF. The CDR3, as DNA: TGTGCTAGTGGTTTGGTGACAGTTCTAGCCAAAAACATTCAGTACTTC.